The rows below give T cell receptor beta chains drawn from one sample of a study of T cell changes during pregnancy in multiple sclerosis. Assay: immunoSEQ multiplex PCR; the TCRdb copy retains only in-frame clones and omits some. The sample carries fewer than 50,000 clones, approximately 95% recorded once. The sequencing here drew on CD4+ T cells from peripheral blood mononuclear cells, taken in the third trimester of pregnancy. Receptors originate from a female donor with multiple sclerosis, enrolled in a pregnancy study. Both conserved end residues are part of each CDR3. A D gene is named only where the DNA matches it firmly. Expanded clones get a size class; other rows say once, few or many, or leave the size out.

TRBJ2-1 TRBV29-1 - - TGCAGCGTTCAGAACAATGAGCAGTTCTTC CSVQNNEQFF
TRBJ1-6 TRBV6-5 - - TGTGCCAGCAGTTATGGAGATTTCGGTTCACCCCTCCACTTT CASSYGDFGSPLHF
TRBJ2-4 TRBV19 - - TGTGCCAGTAGTCACCTGCCGGAGGTAGCCAAAAACATTCAGTACTTC CASSHLPEVAKNIQYF
TRBJ2-7 TRBV28 - TRBD2 TGTGCCAGCAGTTTGGCGGGAGAGAGCTCCTACGAGCAGTACTTC CASSLAGESSYEQYF
TRBJ2-2 TRBV5-6 - TRBD1 TGTGCCAGCAGCCAAAGGGACAGGGGGTGGACCGGGGAGCTGTTTTTT CASSQRDRGWTGELFF
TRBJ2-5 TRBV5-1 - - TGCGCCAGCAGCCTCGAGCGGCGGGGAGAGACCCAGTACTTC CASSLERRGETQYF
TRBJ2-7 TRBV9 - - TGTGCCAGCAGCGCCGCCTGGGACAACTCCTACGAGCAGTACTTC CASSAAWDNSYEQYF
TRBJ2-7 TRBV9 - TRBD1 TGTGCCAGCAGCGCCCCAGAGGGGGACAGGGGTTCCTACGAGCAGTACTTC CASSAPEGDRGSYEQYF
TRBJ1-1 TRBV6-5 - - TGTGCCAGCAGGCGGGGCTGGATCGCGGACACTGAAGCTTTCTTT CASRRGWIADTEAFF
TRBJ1-1 TRBV2 - - TGTGCCAGCAGCCGACGGGGGTGGGGGGACACTGAAGCTTTCTTT CASSRRGWGDTEAFF
TRBJ1-2 TRBV28 once - TGTGCCAGCAGTTTAAACAAGAACTATGGCTACACCTTC CASSLNKNYGYTF
TRBJ1-6 TRBV25-1 few - TGTGCCAGCAGTGAATCATGGCAGGGGTGGTCACCCCTCCACTTT CASSESWQGWSPLHF
TRBJ2-3 TRBV10-3 - TRBD2 TGTGCCATCACGGCGGGAGGCACAGATACGCAGTATTTT CAITAGGTDTQYF
TRBJ2-1 TRBV7-8 - - TGTGCCAGCAGTCGTAAACAGGGTTTCGGCAATGAGCAGTTCTTC CASSRKQGFGNEQFF
TRBJ1-1 TRBV19 - TRBD1 TGTGCCAGTAGTACAGGGACAGGGAACTCTGAAGCTTTCTTT CASSTGTGNSEAFF
TRBJ2-1 TRBV9 - TRBD2 TGTGCCAGCAGTTTACTAGCGGGGGTAACCAATGAGCAGTTCTTC CASSLLAGVTNEQFF
TRBJ2-4 TRBV30 - TRBD2 TGTGCCTGGAAAGGACTAGCGGGGGGGTTAACCAAAAACATTCAGTACTTC CAWKGLAGGLTKNIQYF
TRBJ1-2 TRBV27 - - TGTGCCAGCAGTTTCTTTCGCAGGCCTGATAACTATGGCTACACCTTC CASSFFRRPDNYGYTF
TRBJ1-1 TRBV2 - - TGTGCCAGCAGTGAGGAGGGTTCGACCACTGAAGCTTTCTTT CASSEEGSTTEAFF
TRBJ2-3 TRBV18 - TRBD1 TGTGCCAGCTCACCACCAGGGGGCCCTAGCACAGATACGCAGTATTTT CASSPPGGPSTDTQYF
TRBJ2-2 TRBV19 - TRBD1 TGTGCCAGTAGTATGATACAGGGGGGCCTAACGAACACCGGGGAGCTGTTTTTT CASSMIQGGLTNTGELFF
TRBJ2-3 TRBV30 - - TGTGCCTGGAGTGTCTTGTCAGATACGCAGTATTTT CAWSVLSDTQYF
TRBJ1-1 TRBV5-5 - - TGTGCCAGCAGCTTGCCAGGGAACACTGAAGCTTTCTTT CASSLPGNTEAFF
TRBJ1-5 TRBV30 - - TGTGCCTGGAGTGTACGGGCGGCCCAGCGGAAAAGCAATCAGCCCCAGCATTTT CAWSVRAAQRKSNQPQHF
TRBJ2-1 TRBV30 - - TGTGCCTGGAGTTCAACAGAACAGGGTGGGGTCTACAATGAGCAGTTCTTC CAWSSTEQGGVYNEQFF
TRBJ1-1 TRBV10-3 - TRBD1 TGTGCCATCAGGACGACAGGGATGAACACTGAAGCTTTCTTT CAIRTTGMNTEAFF
TRBJ1-4 TRBV6-1 - TRBD1 TGTGCCAGCAGTGATTGGGACAGGGGACAGGAAAAACTGTTTTTT CASSDWDRGQEKLFF
TRBJ2-1 TRBV29-1 - TRBD2 TGCAGCGTTGGGGCGGGAGGGCGCAACAATGAGCAGTTCTTC CSVGAGGRNNEQFF
TRBJ2-4 TRBV23-1 - - TGCGCCAGCAGTCACCCCTCCCCTAGAATAGCCAAAAACATTCAGTACTTC CASSHPSPRIAKNIQYF